Below, 9 T cell receptor beta chains from the same sample are listed, as sequenced in a study of blood T cell repertoires in COVID-19. Libraries were prepared by immunoSEQ multiplex PCR; TCRdb keeps only in-frame clonotypes and omits some of them. This sample has some 530,000 clones, with 70% to 90% found just once. Sequences were obtained from peripheral blood. Receptor source: a human donor in a cohort sampled during active COVID-19.

Written as DNA, the CDR3 is TGTGCCATCAGTGGACGTACAGGGGGCTATCATGAGCAGTTCTTC. Its protein is CAISGRTGGYHEQFF. The chain uses TRBV10-3 and TRBJ2-1; 9 nucleotides agree with TRBD1. Germline assignment: CDR1 ENHRY and CDR2 SYGVKD. Losses at the gene ends were 4 bases for V and 8 bases for J; bases not matched to a gene: 9. CDR3 length equals 15 residues.

This clone appeared once. The chain has TRBV30 and TRBJ2-3, with TRBD1 as a possible D gene (6 bases). V lost 0 bases, J lost 9 bases, and 10 bases lay in between. The CDR3 loop spans 12 amino acids. The germline gives CDR1 GTSNPN, CDR2 SVGIG (reference sequence). CDR3 nucleotide sequence: TGTGCCTGGAGTGTAACAGGGCCCACGCAGTATTTT. Translation: CAWSVTGPTQYF.

This chain joins TRBV30 and TRBJ1-4, with 9 positions matching TRBD1. Per the germline V gene, CDR1 is GTSNPN and CDR2 is SVGIG (reference sequence). The CDR3 loop spans 14 amino acids. With V trimmed by 7 bases and J by 8 bases, 11 bases remained unmatched. The DNA of the CDR3 is TGTGCCTTGTCCCGGGACAGGGACGACGAAAAACTGTTTTTT. This translates into CALSRDRDDEKLFF.

The chain is built from TRBV19 and TRBJ2-7; tentative D call: TRBD1 (6 bases). CDR3 length: 15 amino acids. Trimming took 1 base from V and 5 from J, leaving 15 bases between them. Germline V CDR1 and CDR2: LNHDA, SQIVND (reference sequence). CDR3 loop: CASSIGRGSGNEQYF. In nucleotides, the CDR3 is TGTGCCAGTAGTATAGGCAGGGGAAGTGGGAACGAGCAGTACTTC. The entire variable domain, with the rest obtained from reference TRBV19 and TRBJ2-7, is as follows: DGGITQSPKYLFRKEGQNVTLSCEQNLNHDAMYWYRQDPGQGLRLIYYSQIVNDFQKGDIAEGYSVSREKKESFPLTVTSAQKNPTAFYLCASSIGRGSGNEQYFGPGTRLTVT.

The genes are TRBV5-1 and TRBJ2-1; a weak D match, TRBD2 (7 bases). The CDR3 sequence is 15 residues long. In germline, CDR1 is SGHRS, CDR2 YFSETQ. Trimming stripped 5 bases from V and 6 bases from J, with 18 bases between. DNA of the CDR3: TGCGCCAGCAGATTTTTAGGGGGGGTTGGCAATGAGCAGTTCTTC. It encodes CASRFLGGVGNEQFF.

V gene TRBV29-1 combines with J gene TRBJ2-7; 9 positions match TRBD1. The V segment lost 0 bases and the J segment 3 bases; nucleotides outside the gene matches: 3. CDR3 size: 14 residues. Germline assignment: CDR1 SQVTM and CDR2 ANQGSEA. CDR3 DNA sequence: TGCAGCGTTGAAGAAGGGACAGGGCGCTACGAGCAGTACTTC. This codes for CSVEEGTGRYEQYF.

This chain links TRBV2 with TRBJ1-4; 8 bases fit TRBD1. J lost 4 bases, V lost 10 bases, and 11 bases had no gene match. Germline CDR1 is SNHLY and CDR2 is FYNNEI. This CDR3 comprises 15 residues. CDR3 in amino acids: CATTYQDRDNEKLFF. The CDR3 coding sequence is TGTGCCACCACCTACCAGGACAGGGATAATGAAAAACTGTTTTTT.

The chain carries TRBV3-1 (or the pseudogene TRBV3-2) and TRBJ2-1, with TRBD2 matching 10 bases. Germline trimming cut 4 bases from V and 8 bases from J; bases unmatched to any gene: 11. The germline gives CDR1 LGHDT, CDR2 YNNKEL (reference sequence). The CDR3 extends over 16 amino acids. The CDR3 region is CASSRFSSGRTDEQFF. The CDR3 region has the DNA TGTGCCAGCAGCCGCTTCTCTAGCGGGAGAACCGATGAGCAGTTCTTC.

The sample holds a few counts of this clone. V gene TRBV2 combines with J gene TRBJ1-4; the D is unclear. This CDR3 has 12 amino acids. CDR1 is SNHLY, CDR2 FYNNEI, per germline. V lost 8 bases, J lost 3 bases, and 7 bases lay in between. The CDR3 DNA reads TGTGCCAGCCAGTTCGCTAATGAAAAACTGTTTTTT. Amino acids: CASQFANEKLFF.